Here is one T cell receptor beta chain with its context. The sample originates from a study of monozygotic twins with inflammatory bowel disease. Germline V CDR1 and CDR2: DFQATT, SNEGSKA (reference sequence). The CDR3 runs 14 residues. TCR libraries were prepared from around 3.5 ug total RNA each. The UMIs carried a 6-nucleotide sample barcode, and they were added by template switching. TCRdb processed the 5' RACE reads again and assigns one entry to each CDR3 protein, with no DNA. This sample contains around 410,000 distinct CDR3 sequences. The clonotype originates from a human donor with ulcerative colitis or Crohn's disease, or a healthy co-twin of an affected twin (not recorded which). The sample consisted of blood. The V call is TRBV20-1, the J call TRBJ2-5; TCRdb selects TRBD1, and the lack of DNA leaves this call unchecked. This CDR3 reads CSANAGTLQETQYF.